These 4 T cell receptor beta chains came from one sample sequenced in a study of T cell responses to AZD1222 COVID-19 vaccine. Sequenced by immunoSEQ multiplex PCR; TCRdb stores in-frame clones only, minus some. The profile shows about 89,000 clones, 75% to 90% of them singletons. The sequences come from peripheral blood, collected 28 days after the second AZD1222 dose. These TCRs come from an adult who received the AZD1222 COVID-19 vaccine.

This chain connects TRBV4-1 to TRBJ2-5; D might be TRBD2 (6 bases). CDR1 and CDR2 (germline): MGHRA, YSYEKL. This CDR3 region has 17 residues. V was shortened by 2 bases and J by 1 base, with 17 bases between the two germline ends. CDR3 residues: CASSQNKWGELQETQYF. The CDR3 DNA is TGCGCCAGCAGCCAAAACAAATGGGGGGAACTCCAAGAGACCCAGTACTTC.

The chain combines TRBV5-4 with TRBJ1-2; TRBD1 might be the D (6 bases). Germline V gene data show CDR1 as SGHNT and CDR2 as YYREEE (reference sequence). V was clipped by 4 bases and J by 8 bases, with 21 bases between them. The CDR3 runs 15 residues. The CDR3 sequence is CASSLGQWTYEGYTF. The CDR3 region has the DNA TGTGCCAGCAGCCTGGGACAATGGACCTATGAAGGCTACACCTTC.

The chain couples TRBV7-2 to TRBJ1-1; tentatively, D is TRBD1 (5 bases). V lost 5 bases and J 4 bases, leaving 17 bases between the germline ends. The CDR3 is made up of 15 amino acids. Germline V gene lookup returns CDR1 SGHTA and CDR2 FQGNSA. In DNA, the CDR3 is TGTGCCAGCAGCCGGACAAGAATCCAGTCCACTGAAGCTTTCTTT. Amino acid sequence: CASSRTRIQSTEAFF.

The chain employs TRBV28 and TRBJ1-4; D uncertain. V lost 6 bases to trimming and J lost 7 bases, with 12 bases between them. The CDR3 has 13 amino acids. In germline, CDR1 is MDHEN, CDR2 SYDVKM. The CDR3: CASSSLWSEKLFF. CDR3 nucleotide sequence: TGTGCCAGCAGCTCCCTGTGGAGTGAAAAACTGTTTTTT. Looking up the rest from reference TRBV28 and TRBJ1-4 gives the full variable domain: DVKVTQSSRYLVKRTGEKVFLECVQDMDHENMFWYRQDPGLGLRLIYFSYDVKMKEKGDIPEGYSVSREKKERFSLILESASTNQTSMYLCASSSLWSEKLFFGSGTQLSVL.